These T cell receptor beta chains were read from a single sample in a study of blood T cell repertoires in COVID-19. Assay used: immunoSEQ multiplex PCR; TCRdb lists only in-frame clones, some missing. Of approximately 58,000 clones listed, more than 85% were seen once; the top ten hold 3% to 4%. The source material was peripheral blood. The receptors derive from a human donor in a cohort sampled during active COVID-19. Each CDR3 is given with its conserved first and last residue. Each record gives: CDR3 protein, V gene, clone size. A clone size is listed for some rows: how often the clone was seen (once, few, many), or a class if it is expanded.

CDR3: CASSVGVDRGSYEQYF; V: TRBV9; size: NA
CDR3: CSVVSGIGNQPQHF; V: TRBV29-1; size: NA
CDR3: CATARNSYNEQFF; V: TRBV13; size: NA
CDR3: CASSLDGNGGYTF; V: TRBV7-9; size: NA
CDR3: CASSVVAGGAWGNTIYF; V: TRBV9; size: NA
CDR3: CASTGQVEQYF; V: TRBV11-2; size: NA
CDR3: CASSLVVDIQTDTQYF; V: TRBV5-4; size: NA
CDR3: CAWSGQGGNQPQHF; V: TRBV30; size: NA
CDR3: CASDRGDRETQYF; V: TRBV2; size: NA
CDR3: CASSPGGITGNTIYF; V: TRBV6-5; size: NA
CDR3: CASSYIFHLAGVTGELFF; V: TRBV5-5; size: NA
CDR3: CSASLFSAQGETGELFF; V: TRBV20-1; size: NA
CDR3: CASNAPPGNTEAFF; V: TRBV19; size: NA
CDR3: CASSRSLFSNQPQHF; V: TRBV2; size: NA
CDR3: CASSYSTGNTEAFF; V: TRBV6-5; size: once
CDR3: CASSVTAGLAGGEETQYF; V: TRBV5-6; size: NA
CDR3: CASSSSLLNEQFF; V: TRBV7-9; size: NA
CDR3: CASSSRQAPSSGANVLTF; V: TRBV5-6; size: NA
CDR3: CASGPRGDTQYF; V: TRBV12-5; size: NA
CDR3: CASSLYQRDSYNEQFF; V: TRBV18; size: NA
CDR3: CASSQRRQTAYEQYF; V: TRBV10-1; size: NA
CDR3: CASSQERETQYF; V: TRBV14; size: NA
CDR3: CASSSQGARTEAFF; V: TRBV3-1/TRBV3-2; size: NA
CDR3: CASGRGQGLTGANVLTF; V: TRBV12-5; size: NA
CDR3: CATEAAGELFF; V: TRBV24-1; size: NA
CDR3: CASSQVARVDTQYF; V: TRBV4-1; size: NA
CDR3: CASSPFPIAGGQETQYF; V: TRBV5-1; size: NA
CDR3: CASRIQGTGNTIYF; V: TRBV6-5; size: NA
CDR3: CASSRGTEEKLFF; V: TRBV7-2; size: NA
CDR3: CASSVGTGVPGEKLFF; V: TRBV9; size: NA
CDR3: CASSPQSAGEHNEQFF; V: TRBV7-2; size: NA
CDR3: CASSYAHPSYNEQFF; V: TRBV6-5; size: NA
CDR3: CASSLQGGGANVLTF; V: TRBV28; size: NA
CDR3: CASSQDVATTNSPLHF; V: TRBV4-2; size: NA
CDR3: CASRRGGQETQYF; V: TRBV12-2; size: once
CDR3: CASSWWTSTDDSTDTQYF; V: TRBV28; size: NA
CDR3: CASSRERSNEQFF; V: TRBV11-2; size: NA
CDR3: CASAGTGVSNYGYTF; V: TRBV19; size: NA
CDR3: CASRSGVSEQYF; V: TRBV28; size: NA
CDR3: CASSVQGALDYTF; V: TRBV6-6; size: NA
CDR3: CASSQRTSQRVWAQYF; V: TRBV5-1; size: once
CDR3: CASSLVGTVNSPLHF; V: TRBV23-1; size: NA
CDR3: CASSQVGGQPQHF; V: TRBV3-1/TRBV3-2; size: NA